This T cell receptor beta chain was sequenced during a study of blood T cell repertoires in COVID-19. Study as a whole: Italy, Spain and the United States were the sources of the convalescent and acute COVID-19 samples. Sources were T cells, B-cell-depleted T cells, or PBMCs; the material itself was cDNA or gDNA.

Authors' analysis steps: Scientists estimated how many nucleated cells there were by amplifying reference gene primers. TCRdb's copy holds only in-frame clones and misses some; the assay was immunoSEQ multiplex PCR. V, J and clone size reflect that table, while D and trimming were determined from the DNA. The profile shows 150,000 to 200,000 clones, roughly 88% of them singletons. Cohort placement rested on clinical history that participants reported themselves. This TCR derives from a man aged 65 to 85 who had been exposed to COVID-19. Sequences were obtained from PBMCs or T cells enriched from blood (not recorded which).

CDR3 sequence reads: CASSQFRENWEKLFF. As DNA, the CDR3 is TGCGCCAGCAGCCAATTCCGGGAAAATTGGGAAAAACTGTTTTTT. This sequence joins TRBV4-3 and TRBJ1-4, with D unclear. The CDR3 sequence is 15 residues long. Germline V gene lookup returns CDR1 LGHNA and CDR2 YSLEER. V lost 2 bases and J lost 8, with 15 bases in between.